The source of this T cell receptor beta chain is a study of blood T cell repertoires in COVID-19. Assay: immunoSEQ multiplex PCR; the TCRdb copy retains only in-frame clones and omits some. The data show 140,000 to 150,000 clones, with about four fifths seen just once and roughly 8.8% held by the top ten. The CDR3 has 15 amino acids. The V end was cut by 0 bases, the J end by 8 bases, with 15 bases between. The germline CDR1 and CDR2 sequences are SGDLS and YYNGEE. What was sequenced was peripheral blood. The clonotype comes from a human donor with acute or convalescent COVID-19. The donor label of this sample is uncertain. This chain joins TRBV9 and TRBJ2-1, with a possible D match to TRBD2 (6 bases). The CDR3 here is CASSVATSLVDEQFF. The CDR3 coding sequence is TGTGCCAGCAGCGTAGCTACTAGCCTGGTGGATGAGCAGTTCTTC.